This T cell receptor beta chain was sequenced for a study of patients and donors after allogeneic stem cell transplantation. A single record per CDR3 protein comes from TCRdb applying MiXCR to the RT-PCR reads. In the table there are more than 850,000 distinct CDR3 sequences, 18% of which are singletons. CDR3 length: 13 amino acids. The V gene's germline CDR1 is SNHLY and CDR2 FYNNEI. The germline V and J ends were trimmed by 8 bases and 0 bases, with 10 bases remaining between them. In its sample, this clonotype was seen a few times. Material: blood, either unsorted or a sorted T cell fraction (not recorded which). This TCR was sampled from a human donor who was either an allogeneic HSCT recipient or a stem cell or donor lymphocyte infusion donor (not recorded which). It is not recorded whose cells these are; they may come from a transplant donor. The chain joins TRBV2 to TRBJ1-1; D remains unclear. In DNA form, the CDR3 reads TGTGCCAGCGGTAATACTTTGAACACTGAAGCTTTCTTT. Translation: CASGNTLNTEAFF.